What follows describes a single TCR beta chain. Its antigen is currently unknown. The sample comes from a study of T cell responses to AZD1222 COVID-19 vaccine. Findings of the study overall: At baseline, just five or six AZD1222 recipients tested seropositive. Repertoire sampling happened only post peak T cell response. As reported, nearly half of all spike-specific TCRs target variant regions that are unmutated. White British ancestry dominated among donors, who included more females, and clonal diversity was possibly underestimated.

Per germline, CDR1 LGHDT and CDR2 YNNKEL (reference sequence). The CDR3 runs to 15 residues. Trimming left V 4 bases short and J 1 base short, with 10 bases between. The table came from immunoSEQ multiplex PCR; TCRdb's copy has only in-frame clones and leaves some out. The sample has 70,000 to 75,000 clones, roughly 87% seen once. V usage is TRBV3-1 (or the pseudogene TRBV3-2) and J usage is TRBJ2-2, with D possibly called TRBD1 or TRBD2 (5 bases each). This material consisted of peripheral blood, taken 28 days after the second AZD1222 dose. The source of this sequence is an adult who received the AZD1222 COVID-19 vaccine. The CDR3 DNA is TGTGCCAGCAGCCTCGGGACGGGGAACACCGGGGAGCTGTTTTTT. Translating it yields CASSLGTGNTGELFF.